A single sample gave rise to the 28 T cell receptor beta chains below, sequenced in a study of cytomegalovirus exposure and HLA in healthy donors. PCR was performed using 60 Vbeta and 13 Jbeta primers. Generated by immunoSEQ multiplex PCR, the TCRdb table keeps only in-frame clones and is missing some. The sample has 150,000 or so clones; approximately 84% are singletons. Sequencing was carried out using PBMCs. The source of these receptors is a boy aged 2-9 years in good health and CMV-seronegative.

V is TRBV5-4 and J is TRBJ2-1; 8 bases agree with TRBD2. CDR1 and CDR2 (germline): SGHNT, YYREEE (reference sequence). This CDR3 contains 17 residues. V gave up 3 bases and J gave up 0 bases; unmatched junction bases: 8. CDR3 region: CASSSGGPRVSYNEQFF. The CDR3 DNA reads as TGTGCCAGCAGCTCGGGGGGGCCGCGGGTCTCCTACAATGAGCAGTTCTTC.

The chain's CDR3 is CASRSPGKYNEQFF. Written as DNA, the CDR3 is TGTGCCAGCAGATCGCCGGGGAAATACAATGAGCAGTTCTTC. This chain uses TRBV25-1 with TRBJ2-1, with a tentative D call TRBD2 (5 bases). Germline V gene data show CDR1 as MGHDK and CDR2 as SYGVNS. This CDR3 spans 14 amino acids. Between the trimmed V and J ends, which lost 6 bases and 4 bases, there was a span of 13 bases. The entire variable domain, with the rest obtained from reference TRBV25-1 and TRBJ2-1, is as follows: EADIYQTPRYLVIGTGKKITLECSQTMGHDKMYWYQQDPGMELHLIHYSYGVNSTEKGDLSSESTVSRIRTEHFPLTLESARPSHTSQYLCASRSPGKYNEQFFGPGTRLTVL.

The V call is TRBV6-5, the J call TRBJ2-1; 10 bases line up with TRBD1. The germline V gene has CDR1 MNHEY and CDR2 SVGAGI. The CDR3 spans 14 residues. With 7 bases clipped from V and 6 bases from J, the junction kept 6 bases outside the gene matches. The CDR3 protein is CASTRQGAGNEQFF. CDR3 coding DNA: TGTGCCAGCACTCGACAGGGGGCGGGCAATGAGCAGTTCTTC.

This rearrangement joins TRBV14 to TRBJ2-3, with 11 bases lining up with TRBD2. The junction had 1 base not matched to a gene; V was cut back by 0 bases and J by 5 bases. CDR1 and CDR2 (germline): SGHDN, FVKESK. This CDR3 spans 15 amino acids. As DNA, the CDR3 is TGTGCCAGCAGCCAAGAACTAGCGGGAGAAGATACGCAGTATTTT. It is translated as CASSQELAGEDTQYF.

This rearrangement joins TRBV28 to TRBJ2-3, with 11 bases fitting TRBD2. Germline V gene lookup returns CDR1 MDHEN and CDR2 SYDVKM. The ends lost 5 bases at V and 5 bases at J; junction bases unmatched: 9. The CDR3 extends over 16 amino acids. The CDR3 sequence is CASSTLLAGGGDTQYF. CDR3 nucleotide sequence: TGTGCCAGCAGTACTCTTCTAGCGGGAGGTGGAGATACGCAGTATTTT.

The chain carries TRBV18 and TRBJ2-5; D may be TRBD2 (6 bases). V lost 3 bases to trimming and J lost 1 base, with 9 bases between them. This CDR3 region has 14 residues. Germline CDR1 is KGHSH and CDR2 is LQKENI. This CDR3 is CASSPGTAQETQYF. The CDR3 region has the DNA TGTGCCAGCTCACCCGGGACTGCCCAAGAGACCCAGTACTTC.

This clone appeared a few times. The chain uses TRBV2 and TRBJ1-5; TRBD1 might be the D (6 bases). V lost 3 bases, J lost 3 bases, and 9 bases lay in between. The germline CDR1 and CDR2 sequences are SNHLY and FYNNEI. The CDR3 loop spans 14 amino acids. This chain's CDR3 is CASSERTANQPQHF. CDR3 DNA sequence: TGTGCCAGCAGTGAGCGGACAGCCAATCAGCCCCAGCATTTT.

This clone was recorded once. V and J are TRBV5-4 and TRBJ1-2; D unresolved. V shed 0 bases and J shed 2 bases, with 8 bases lying between them. The germline V gene encodes CDR1 SGHNT and CDR2 YYREEE (reference sequence). This CDR3 has 14 residues. The chain's CDR3 is CASSLDAGNYGYTF. The CDR3 DNA is TGTGCCAGCAGCTTGGATGCGGGGAACTATGGCTACACCTTC.

The V call is TRBV25-1, the J call TRBJ2-7; the match to TRBD1 covers 8 bases. With 10 bases clipped from V and 2 bases from J, the junction kept 4 bases outside the gene matches. The CDR3 covers 12 residues. The germline V gene encodes CDR1 MGHDK and CDR2 SYGVNS. CDR3 in amino acids: CATGRGPYEQYF. The CDR3 DNA reads TGTGCCACGGGCAGGGGGCCCTACGAGCAGTACTTC.

The V and J genes are TRBV28 and TRBJ1-1, with TRBD1 matching over 12 bases. The CDR3 runs to 15 residues. CDR1 and CDR2 (germline): MDHEN, SYDVKM. V was clipped by 8 bases and J by 3 bases; unmatched bases: 7. The CDR3 DNA follows: TGTGCCAGCGCGGGGACAGGGGGCGGGGACACTGAAGCTTTCTTT. It is translated as CASAGTGGGDTEAFF.

This clone appeared a few times. This chain connects TRBV7-9 to TRBJ1-1, with D perhaps matching TRBD1 (6 bases). Trimming removed 4 bases from V and 3 bases from J, with 12 bases in between. This CDR3 is 14 amino acids long. Per the germline V gene, CDR1 is SEHNR and CDR2 is FQNEAQ (reference sequence). The CDR3, as DNA: TGTGCCAGCAGCTATCAGGCAGGGGACACTGAAGCTTTCTTT. It is translated as CASSYQAGDTEAFF.

This chain connects TRBV6-1 to TRBJ1-3; D is unclear. Germline V CDR1 and CDR2: MNHNS, SASEGT. Trimming removed 5 bases from V and 0 bases from J, with 8 bases in between. The CDR3 runs 14 residues. This chain's CDR3 is CASSNEGSGNTIYF. CDR3 nucleotides: TGTGCCAGCAGTAATGAGGGCTCTGGAAACACCATATATTTT.

The gene calls are TRBV28 and TRBJ1-4; D is unclear. The germline gives CDR1 MDHEN, CDR2 SYDVKM. The V end was cut by 2 bases, the J end by 8 bases, with 6 bases between. The CDR3 length is 12 residues. CDR3: CASSLAQEKLFF. The CDR3 bases are TGTGCCAGCAGTTTAGCACAGGAAAAACTGTTTTTT. Drawing the rest from reference TRBV28 and TRBJ1-4, the complete variable domain is DVKVTQSSRYLVKRTGEKVFLECVQDMDHENMFWYRQDPGLGLRLIYFSYDVKMKEKGDIPEGYSVSREKKERFSLILESASTNQTSMYLCASSLAQEKLFFGSGTQLSVL.

The count of this clone is one. The gene calls are TRBV18 and TRBJ2-7, with 7 bases aligning to TRBD1. V was clipped by 3 bases and J by 0 bases; unmatched bases: 5. The CDR3 sequence is 15 residues long. CDR1 is KGHSH, CDR2 LQKENI, per germline. Here the CDR3 reads CASSPGGQISYEQYF. In nucleotides, the CDR3 is TGTGCCAGCTCACCTGGGGGACAGATCTCCTACGAGCAGTACTTC. Looking up the rest from reference TRBV18 and TRBJ2-7 gives the full variable domain: NAGVMQNPRHLVRRRGQEARLRCSPMKGHSHVYWYRQLPEEGLKFMVYLQKENIIDESGMPKERFSAEFPKEGPSILRIQQVVRGDSAAYFCASSPGGQISYEQYFGPGTRLTVT.

V usage is TRBV4-2 and J usage is TRBJ2-7, with a weak D call TRBD2 (5 bases). V lost 0 bases, J lost 12 bases, and 15 bases lay in between. The CDR3 extends over 13 amino acids. CDR1 is LGHNA, CDR2 YNFKEQ, per germline. The DNA for the CDR3 is TGTGCCAGCAGCCAAGAAGACTACACAGCCCGGTACTTC. As protein: CASSQEDYTARYF.

This clone was detected a few times. The chain is built from TRBV25-1 and TRBJ2-4; D is possibly TRBD2 (6 bases). CDR3 length: 13 amino acids. The germline V gene has CDR1 MGHDK and CDR2 SYGVNS. V lost 8 bases, J lost 2 bases, and 10 bases lay in between. CDR3 region: CASFGGTKNIQYF. The CDR3 nucleotides are TGTGCCAGCTTTGGAGGGACCAAAAACATTCAGTACTTC.

In its sample, this clone was seen a few times. No conserved phenylalanine or tryptophan ends this CDR3, so it is likely a read error. This chain joins TRBV28 and TRBJ1-1, with D possibly TRBD1 on 6 matching bases. The CDR3 length is 15 residues. CDR1 is MDHEN, CDR2 SYDVKM, per germline. V was pared by 1 base and J by 4 bases, with 13 bases between. The CDR3 coding sequence is TGTGCCAGCAGTTTATTTCGGGGGGCTGTCACTGAAGCTTTCGTT. Protein sequence: CASSLFRGAVTEAFV.

This chain uses TRBV6-5 with TRBJ2-1; 12 nucleotides match TRBD2. The CDR3 runs to 14 residues. V trimming: 7 bases; J trimming: 10 bases; junction bases outside the gene matches: 8. Per germline, CDR1 MNHEY and CDR2 SVGAGI. The CDR3 loop reads CASIGLAGGEEQFF. DNA for the CDR3: TGTGCCAGCATAGGGCTAGCGGGAGGGGAGGAGCAGTTCTTC.

The chain carries TRBV4-1 and TRBJ2-5; D unresolved. The last part of the DNA fits TRBJ2-7 better; the J call may be wrong. Germline-derived CDR1 and CDR2 are MGHRA and YSYEKL. The CDR3 contains 14 residues. The CDR3 nucleotides read TGCGCCAGCAGCCAAGGCGGCCTGATCACCGAGCAGTACTTC. Translated: CASSQGGLITEQYF.

The V call is TRBV19, the J call TRBJ2-7, with 7 bases identical to TRBD1. With 4 bases clipped from V and 6 bases from J, the junction kept 12 bases outside the gene matches. Germline V CDR1 and CDR2: LNHDA, SQIVND (reference sequence). The CDR3 is made up of 15 amino acids. The CDR3 region has the DNA TGTGCCAGTAGTAGAACCGGGACAGTGGTCTCCGAGCAGTACTTC. Protein: CASSRTGTVVSEQYF.

The chain links TRBV2 to TRBJ2-5; 7 bases agree with TRBD2. This CDR3 comprises 13 residues. Looked up from germline, CDR1 is SNHLY and CDR2 is FYNNEI. Trimming cost V 3 bases and J 4 bases; bases outside gene matches: 2. CDR3 in DNA: TGTGCCAGCAGTGATACGGGAGGAGAGACCCAGTACTTC. Protein: CASSDTGGETQYF.

This clone was detected once. The chain links TRBV6-1 to TRBJ2-6; D perhaps matches TRBD1 (5 bases). V lost 4 bases to trimming and J lost 0 bases, with 13 bases between them. This CDR3 spans 17 amino acids. CDR1 and CDR2 from the germline V gene are MNHNS and SASEGT. The CDR3 loop is CASSASQDRSGANVLTF. The CDR3 DNA sequence: TGTGCCAGCAGTGCGTCACAGGACCGCTCTGGGGCCAACGTCCTGACTTTC.

With respect to this clone: The same CDR3 arises from other DNA sequences in this sample as well. The chain links TRBV6-5 to TRBJ1-1; D not resolved. The germline V and J ends were trimmed by 0 bases and 1 base, with 3 bases remaining between them. From germline, CDR1 is MNHEY and CDR2 SVGAGI. There are 13 residues in the CDR3. The CDR3 nucleotides are TGTGCCAGCAGTTACTCCAGGAACACTGAAGCTTTCTTT. This gives the protein CASSYSRNTEAFF.

This clone came up once. V and J are TRBV6-1 and TRBJ2-1; D is possibly TRBD1 (5 bases). The CDR3 runs 14 residues. Deletions cut 2 bases from V and 4 bases from J, with 9 bases between. Germline CDR1 MNHNS, CDR2 SASEGT. For the CDR3, the DNA is TGTGCCAGCAGTGAATTTGCAGGGTACAATGAGCAGTTCTTC. It specifies CASSEFAGYNEQFF.

The rearrangement joins TRBV19 to TRBJ2-7; perhaps TRBD1 as D (7 bases). V lost 1 base and J lost 3, with 10 bases in between. From germline, CDR1 is LNHDA and CDR2 SQIVND (reference sequence). The CDR3 is made up of 14 amino acids. CDR3 DNA sequence: TGTGCCAGTAGTATAGCCAGGGGGGACTACGAGCAGTACTTC. The encoded protein is CASSIARGDYEQYF.

V gene TRBV13 combines with J gene TRBJ2-5; no firm D call. CDR3 size: 14 residues. The germline gives CDR1 PRHDT, CDR2 FYEKMQ (reference sequence). Between the trimmed V and J ends, which lost 6 bases and 4 bases, there was a span of 15 bases. CDR3 amino acids: CASSLRSTGETQYF. CDR3 DNA: TGTGCCAGCAGTTTGCGCTCTACGGGAGAGACCCAGTACTTC.

The chain has TRBV18 and TRBJ2-7; 7 positions match TRBD1. The germline CDR1 and CDR2 sequences are KGHSH and LQKENI. The V and J ends lost 1 base and 0 bases, in that order; junction bases with no gene match: 12. This CDR3 spans 18 amino acids. The CDR3 region has the DNA TGTGCCAGCTCACCACTGCAGGGGGAACAGGTCAGCTCCTACGAGCAGTACTTC. Its translation: CASSPLQGEQVSSYEQYF. The complete variable domain, with remaining parts taken from reference TRBV18 and TRBJ2-7, reads NAGVMQNPRHLVRRRGQEARLRCSPMKGHSHVYWYRQLPEEGLKFMVYLQKENIIDESGMPKERFSAEFPKEGPSILRIQQVVRGDSAAYFCASSPLQGEQVSSYEQYFGPGTRLTVT.

This chain joins TRBV7-9 and TRBJ2-3; TRBD2 agrees at 12 bases. Germline CDR1 SEHNR, CDR2 FQNEAQ (reference sequence). V dropped 5 bases and J dropped 5; count of bases not matched to a gene: 5. The CDR3 length is 15 residues. The DNA of the CDR3 is TGTGCCAGCAGCCCTAGCGGGAGGGCCCTAGATACGCAGTATTTT. Translated: CASSPSGRALDTQYF.